One and the same sample provided the 24 T cell receptor beta chains below, sequenced in a study of blood T cell repertoires in COVID-19. This table comes from immunoSEQ multiplex PCR, and its TCRdb copy is limited to in-frame clones, with some not included. The data show around 250,000 clones, under 85% seen once. The sample taken for sequencing was peripheral blood. The receptors derive from a young man who had recovered from COVID-19.

This clone was found a few times. The rearrangement links TRBV4-1 to TRBJ1-2; D may be TRBD1 (5 bases). V was cut by 0 bases and J by 4 bases, with 9 bases left in between. The germline V gene encodes CDR1 MGHRA and CDR2 YSYEKL. CDR3 length: 14 amino acids. CDR3 nucleotides: TGCGCCAGCAGCCAAGATAGGGGCAGCTATGGCTACACCTTC. Translation: CASSQDRGSYGYTF.

This clone was recorded at least ten times. The chain is built from TRBV6-5 and TRBJ2-5; weak D call: TRBD2 (5 bases). The CDR3 is 12 residues long. Germline CDR1 reads MNHEY; CDR2 reads SVGAGI. Trimming left V 6 bases short and J 4 bases short, with 9 bases between. DNA of the CDR3: TGTGCCAGCAGAAGCGGCGGAGAGACCCAGTACTTC. This encodes CASRSGGETQYF.

The V and J genes are TRBV28 and TRBJ1-5, with 8 bases fitting TRBD1. V was pared by 6 bases and J by 7 bases, with 11 bases of the junction left unmatched. Per the germline V gene, CDR1 is MDHEN and CDR2 is SYDVKM. This CDR3 is 15 amino acids long. The CDR3 nucleotides are TGTGCCAGCAGCGAAAATGGACAGGGAGGACAGCCCCAGCATTTT. Translation gives CASSENGQGGQPQHF.

The chain recombines TRBV6-2 or TRBV6-3 with TRBJ1-1; TRBD1 aligns across 9 bases. The germline V gene has CDR1 MNHEY and CDR2 SVGEGT. CDR3 size: 17 residues. Trimming cost V 6 bases and J 1 base; bases outside gene matches: 12. The CDR3, as DNA: TGTGCCAGCAGCCATACTACAGGGGGCCTTGGGAACACTGAAGCTTTCTTT. This codes for CASSHTTGGLGNTEAFF.

The chain links TRBV13 to TRBJ1-3; possible D gene TRBD1, 5 bases. The CDR3 totals 17 residues. V dropped 1 base and J dropped 4 bases, with 17 bases sitting between them. Germline-derived CDR1 and CDR2 are PRHDT and FYEKMQ (reference sequence). This chain's CDR3 is CASSLERSWGVGNTIYF. CDR3 bases: TGTGCCAGCAGCTTAGAACGTTCGTGGGGGGTAGGAAACACCATATATTTT.

This chain joins TRBV7-9 and TRBJ2-7; D is possibly TRBD2 (7 bases). The CDR3 extends over 14 amino acids. V was cut by 5 bases and J by 9 bases, with 20 bases left in between. Germline V gene sequence: CDR1 SEHNR, CDR2 FQNEAQ (reference sequence). The CDR3 DNA is TGTGCCAGCAGCCGCGGGGGCCCAACCACCGGGCAGTACTTC. This sequence encodes CASSRGGPTTGQYF.

The V call is TRBV28, the J call TRBJ1-1; D may be TRBD1 (5 bases). The length of the CDR3 is 12 residues. Germline values: CDR1 MDHEN, CDR2 SYDVKM. Deletions cut 2 bases from V and 8 bases from J, with 9 bases between. The CDR3 reads CASSLPAGEAFF. CDR3 DNA: TGTGCCAGCAGTTTACCGGCAGGGGAAGCTTTCTTT. The variable domain in full, with the rest retrieved from reference TRBV28 and TRBJ1-1, is DVKVTQSSRYLVKRTGEKVFLECVQDMDHENMFWYRQDPGLGLRLIYFSYDVKMKEKGDIPEGYSVSREKKERFSLILESASTNQTSMYLCASSLPAGEAFFGQGTRLTVV.

The genes are TRBV6-6 and TRBJ1-6; TRBD1 aligns across 8 bases. Losses at the gene ends were 5 bases for V and 18 bases for J; bases not matched to a gene: 9. The CDR3 length is 12 residues. Germline V gives CDR1 MNHNY, CDR2 SVGAGI (reference sequence). The CDR3 DNA follows: TGTGCCAGCAGTCGGACACAGGGGGTGCCCCACTTT. Amino acids: CASSRTQGVPHF.

The chain recombines TRBV28 with TRBJ1-6; D not resolved. The germline CDR1 and CDR2 sequences are MDHEN and SYDVKM. The V end was cut by 2 bases, the J end by 0 bases, with 14 bases between. The CDR3 runs 18 residues. DNA of the CDR3: TGTGCCAGCAGTTTACCCGGACGGGGTAGCTCCTATAATTCACCCCTCCACTTT. As protein: CASSLPGRGSSYNSPLHF.

The rearrangement joins TRBV18 to TRBJ1-4, with D uncertain. Germline CDR1 reads KGHSH; CDR2 reads LQKENI. V shed 0 bases and J shed 3 bases, with 11 bases lying between them. CDR3 length: 16 amino acids. DNA for the CDR3: TGTGCCAGCTCACCACCTAGGGAGGGAGCTAATGAAAAACTGTTTTTT. Translated: CASSPPREGANEKLFF.

The chain combines TRBV2 with TRBJ1-3; TRBD1 matches 11 bases. CDR1 SNHLY and CDR2 FYNNEI come from the germline V gene. CDR3 length: 14 amino acids. V was pared by 9 bases and J by 3 bases, with 4 bases of the junction left unmatched. The CDR3 here is CASQDRGLGNTIYF. The CDR3 DNA reads as TGTGCCAGTCAGGACAGGGGGCTTGGAAACACCATATATTTT. Based on the CDR3 plus reference TRBV2 and TRBJ1-3, the full variable domain is EPEVTQTPSHQVTQMGQEVILRCVPISNHLYFYWYRQILGQKVEFLVSFYNNEISEKSEIFDDQFSVERPDGSNFTLKIRSTKLEDSAMYFCASQDRGLGNTIYFGEGSWLTVV.

The chain uses TRBV7-9 and TRBJ2-2, with 8 bases that match TRBD2. The CDR3 loop spans 16 amino acids. The V segment lost 4 bases and the J segment 1 base; nucleotides outside the gene matches: 5. Germline V CDR1 and CDR2: SEHNR, FQNEAQ (reference sequence). The CDR3 nucleotides read TGTGCCAGCAGCTCCTCAGCGGGGGAGAACACCGGGGAGCTGTTTTTT. It codes for CASSSSAGENTGELFF.

The V call is TRBV5-1, the J call TRBJ2-6, with 7 bases matching TRBD1. The CDR3 is 22 residues long. V shed 4 bases and J 1 base; nucleotides not matched to a gene: 23. From germline, CDR1 is SGHRS and CDR2 YFSETQ. The CDR3, as DNA: TGCGCCAGCAGCCCGCCGGGACAGATAAATCGGCGAGGGCTTTCTGGGGCCAACGTCCTGACTTTC. Amino acids: CASSPPGQINRRGLSGANVLTF.

This chain links TRBV24-1 with TRBJ2-1; 10 bases are a match to TRBD1. Germline values: CDR1 KGHDR, CDR2 SFDVKD. V lost 3 bases and J lost 7; bases outside the gene matches: 5. CDR3 length: 15 residues. For the CDR3, the DNA is TGTGCCACCAGTGATGCCGGGACAGGGGCAAATGAGCAGTTCTTC. Its translation: CATSDAGTGANEQFF.

This clone was observed a handful of times. The rearrangement links TRBV4-1 to TRBJ2-1, with TRBD2 matching over 11 bases. Germline V lookup: CDR1 MGHRA, CDR2 YSYEKL. The CDR3 sequence is 15 residues long. After removal of 4 bases from V and 10 bases from J, the junction contained 9 bases not matched to a gene. The DNA for the CDR3 is TGCGCCAGCAGCCCATTGACTAGCGGGGAGCGGGAGCAGTTCTTC. This translates into CASSPLTSGEREQFF.

The chain recombines TRBV5-4 with TRBJ2-7; weak D call: TRBD1 (5 bases). The V and J ends lost 0 bases and 3 bases respectively, with 7 bases between them. The V gene's germline CDR1 is SGHNT and CDR2 YYREEE (reference sequence). The CDR3 is made up of 13 amino acids. This chain's CDR3 is CASSLAGNYEQYV. Here the CDR3 DNA reads TGTGCCAGCAGCTTGGCAGGGAACTACGAGCAGTACGTC.

The chain links TRBV6-5 to TRBJ2-3; 8 bases align to TRBD1. From germline, CDR1 is MNHEY and CDR2 SVGAGI. The junction had 7 bases not matched to a gene; V was cut back by 6 bases and J by 2 bases. The CDR3 covers 15 residues. The CDR3 protein is CASSRTGSYTDTQYF. CDR3 bases: TGTGCCAGCAGCCGGACAGGGAGCTACACAGATACGCAGTATTTT.

This clone was recorded a few times. This chain joins TRBV3-1 (or the pseudogene TRBV3-2) and TRBJ1-5; D remains unclear. CDR3 length: 18 residues. V was cut by 2 bases and J by 0 bases, with 17 bases left in between. Germline assignment: CDR1 LGHDT and CDR2 YNNKEL (reference sequence). CDR3 sequence (DNA): TGTGCCAGCAGCCAAAGTTTTGGAACAGACTATAGCAATCAGCCCCAGCATTTT. Translated: CASSQSFGTDYSNQPQHF.

The rearrangement joins TRBV28 to TRBJ1-1, with D perhaps matching TRBD1 (5 bases). The CDR3 contains 13 residues. Germline assignment: CDR1 MDHEN and CDR2 SYDVKM. V was pared by 6 bases and J by 1 base, with 9 bases between. The CDR3 DNA reads TGTGCCAGCAGCCAGGGTTGGAACACTGAAGCTTTCTTT. Protein: CASSQGWNTEAFF.

J is TRBJ1-3 and V is TRBV7-9; D may be TRBD1 (5 bases). Trimming cost V 1 base and J 4 bases, with 14 bases left between them. Germline V gene data show CDR1 as SEHNR and CDR2 as FQNEAQ (reference sequence). The CDR3 totals 16 residues. This chain's CDR3 is CASSLGGGDPGNTIYF. The CDR3 DNA is TGTGCCAGCAGCTTAGGAGGAGGGGACCCCGGAAACACCATATATTTT.

The chain links TRBV2 to TRBJ1-2; 10 bases line up with TRBD1. In germline, CDR1 is SNHLY, CDR2 FYNNEI. The trim removed 4 bases at V and 4 bases at J, leaving 6 bases unmatched. The CDR3 spans 15 residues. The CDR3 spells CASSVDRGISYGYTF. CDR3 sequence (DNA): TGTGCCAGCAGTGTGGACAGGGGGATCAGCTATGGCTACACCTTC.

This clone has a single count. V and J are TRBV2 and TRBJ1-2; 8 bases line up with TRBD1. The CDR3 totals 15 residues. CDR1 SNHLY and CDR2 FYNNEI come from the germline V gene. With V trimmed by 7 bases and J by 4 bases, 11 bases remained unmatched. This CDR3 reads CASTVNGQGSYGYTF. CDR3 DNA sequence: TGTGCCAGCACTGTGAACGGACAGGGAAGCTATGGCTACACCTTC.

CDR3 amino acids: CASSQAAGGGYTF. CDR3 DNA: TGTGCCAGCAGCCAAGCAGCAGGGGGTGGCTACACCTTC. This sequence joins TRBV3-1 (or the pseudogene TRBV3-2) and TRBJ1-2, with TRBD1 matching over 7 bases. V was clipped by 1 base and J by 7 bases; unmatched bases: 3. Germline values: CDR1 LGHDT, CDR2 YNNKEL (reference sequence). The CDR3 extends over 13 amino acids.

The V call is TRBV25-1, the J call TRBJ1-2; 10 bases line up with TRBD1. CDR1 MGHDK and CDR2 SYGVNS come from the germline V gene. CDR3 length equals 16 residues. The trim removed 0 bases at V and 7 bases at J, leaving 8 bases unmatched. The CDR3 loop reads CASSEYGTGVLPGYTF. The CDR3 DNA is TGTGCCAGCAGTGAATATGGGACAGGGGTTCTTCCTGGCTACACCTTC.